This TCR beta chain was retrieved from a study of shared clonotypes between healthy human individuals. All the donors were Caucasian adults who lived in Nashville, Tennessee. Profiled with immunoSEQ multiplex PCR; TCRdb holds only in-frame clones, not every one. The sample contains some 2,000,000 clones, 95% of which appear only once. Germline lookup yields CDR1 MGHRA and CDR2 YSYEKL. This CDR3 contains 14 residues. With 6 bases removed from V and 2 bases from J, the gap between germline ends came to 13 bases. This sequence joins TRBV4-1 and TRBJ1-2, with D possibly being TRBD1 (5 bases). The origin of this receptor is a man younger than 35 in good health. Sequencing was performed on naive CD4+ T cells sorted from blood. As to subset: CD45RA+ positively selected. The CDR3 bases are TGCGCCAGCAGTAAAGGGGAAGGGAACTATGGCTACACCTTC. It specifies CASSKGEGNYGYTF.